These 15 T cell receptor beta chains were all obtained from the same sample, sequenced in a study of cytomegalovirus exposure and HLA in healthy donors. The primer mix had 60 Vbeta and 13 Jbeta primers. Profiled with immunoSEQ multiplex PCR; TCRdb holds only in-frame clones, not every one. The data show roughly 190,000 clones, with approximately 83% seen just once and more than 8.5% held by the top ten. The sequenced material came from PBMCs. The source is a woman between 50 and 59 years old in good health and CMV-seropositive.

The rearrangement joins TRBV5-1 to TRBJ2-7; D unresolved. The germline V gene has CDR1 SGHRS and CDR2 YFSETQ. The germline V and J ends were trimmed by 4 bases and 4 bases, with 15 bases remaining between them. The CDR3 length is 14 residues. The CDR3 coding sequence is TGCGCCAGCAGCCCCCGATACTCCTCATACGAGCAGTACTTC. Residues: CASSPRYSSYEQYF. Complete variable domain (other parts from reference TRBV5-1 and TRBJ2-7): KAGVTQTPRYLIKTRGQQVTLSCSPISGHRSVSWYQQTPGQGLQFLFEYFSETQRNKGNFPGRFSGRQFSNSRSEMNVSTLELGDSALYLCASSPRYSSYEQYFGPGTRLTVT.

The chain uses TRBV6-6 and TRBJ1-4; D ambiguous. Germline V gene data show CDR1 as MNHNY and CDR2 as SVGAGI (reference sequence). The V end was cut by 5 bases, the J end by 0 bases, with 10 bases between. CDR3 length: 15 amino acids. The CDR3 protein is CASSSTGSTNEKLFF. The CDR3 DNA follows: TGTGCCAGCAGTAGCACCGGGTCAACTAATGAAAAACTGTTTTTT.

The chain joins TRBV5-4 to TRBJ2-1; TRBD2 matches 8 bases. The length of the CDR3 is 16 residues. Unmatched junction bases numbered 4, after V lost 0 bases and J lost 2 bases. Germline lookup yields CDR1 SGHNT and CDR2 YYREEE (reference sequence). CDR3 region: CASSLAAGGPYNEQFF. The CDR3 region has the DNA TGTGCCAGCAGCTTGGCCGCGGGGGGACCCTACAATGAGCAGTTCTTC.

CDR3 bases: TGCGCCAGCAGCTACCGGGGGGGCTACGAGCAGTACTTC. As protein: CASSYRGGYEQYF. The chain couples TRBV5-1 to TRBJ2-7; 8 nucleotides line up with TRBD2. The V gene end was trimmed by 3 bases and the J gene end by 3 bases; junction bases not matched to a gene: 2. Germline V gives CDR1 SGHRS, CDR2 YFSETQ. The CDR3 is 13 amino acids.

The V and J genes are TRBV7-9 and TRBJ2-4; D is uncertain. CDR1 is SEHNR, CDR2 FQNEAQ, per germline (reference sequence). V shed 5 bases and J shed 3 bases, with 11 bases lying between them. There are 14 residues in the CDR3. In DNA form, the CDR3 reads TGTGCCAGCAGCCCACAGTACAACAAAAACATTCAGTACTTC. Translating it yields CASSPQYNKNIQYF.

CDR3 protein: CASSFTGISGNTIYF. The CDR3 DNA reads TGTGCCAGCAGTTTTACAGGGATCTCTGGAAACACCATATATTTT. The V and J genes are TRBV11-2 and TRBJ1-3; weak D call: TRBD1 (6 bases). The CDR3 totals 15 residues. Trimming pared 6 bases from V and 0 bases from J, leaving 12 bases between. Germline loops: CDR1 SGHAT, CDR2 FQNNGV.

Here the CDR3 reads CASSIVVGLEATNEKLFF. The CDR3 region has the DNA TGTGCCAGTAGTATCGTGGTCGGGTTGGAAGCAACTAATGAAAAACTGTTTTTT. This chain joins TRBV19 and TRBJ1-4; no clear D gene. CDR1 LNHDA and CDR2 SQIVND come from the germline V gene (reference sequence). The V gene lost 3 bases and the J gene lost 0 bases, with 17 bases spanning the gap. The CDR3 consists of 18 residues.

The chain carries TRBV6-6 and TRBJ2-3; 7 bases map to TRBD1. CDR1 and CDR2 from the germline V gene are MNHNY and SVGAGI (reference sequence). The CDR3 consists of 14 residues. V gave up 5 bases and J gave up 7 bases; unmatched junction bases: 9. In nucleotides, the CDR3 is TGTGCCAGCAGTAGCTTGACAGGGTTATATACGCAGTATTTT. Amino acids: CASSSLTGLYTQYF.

The chain joins TRBV11-2 to TRBJ2-1; 9 bases line up with TRBD2. The CDR3 covers 16 residues. Germline loops: CDR1 SGHAT, CDR2 FQNNGV. The junction had 5 bases not matched to a gene; V was cut back by 5 bases and J by 0 bases. This chain's CDR3 is CASSTHSGSSYNEQFF. The DNA of the CDR3 is TGTGCCAGCAGCACCCATAGCGGGAGCTCCTACAATGAGCAGTTCTTC.

The chain links TRBV28 to TRBJ1-2, with D tentatively TRBD1 (5 bases). There are 15 residues in the CDR3. Trimming left V 2 bases short and J 1 base short, with 11 bases between. Germline CDR1 and CDR2: MDHEN and SYDVKM. The CDR3 loop is CASSLAPGGNYGYTF. CDR3 coding DNA: TGTGCCAGCAGTTTAGCCCCGGGGGGTAACTATGGCTACACCTTC.

This rearrangement joins TRBV27 to TRBJ1-4; 7 bases agree with TRBD1. Losses at the gene ends were 6 bases for V and 5 bases for J; bases not matched to a gene: 6. Germline lookup yields CDR1 MNHEY and CDR2 SMNVEV (reference sequence). CDR3 size: 14 residues. CDR3 protein: CASRYRGLNEKLFF. In DNA, the CDR3 is TGTGCCAGCAGGTACAGGGGACTCAATGAAAAACTGTTTTTT. The full variable domain, rest sourced from reference TRBV27 and TRBJ1-4, is EAQVTQNPRYLITVTGKKLTVTCSQNMNHEYMSWYRQDPGLGLRQIYYSMNVEVTDKGDVPEGYKVSRKEKRNFPLILESPSPNQTSLYFCASRYRGLNEKLFFGSGTQLSVL.

The rearrangement joins TRBV5-4 to TRBJ2-1; 8 bases match TRBD1. From germline, CDR1 is SGHNT and CDR2 YYREEE (reference sequence). The V and J ends lost 4 bases and 9 bases, in that order; junction bases with no gene match: 12. This CDR3 is 15 amino acids long. Written as DNA, the CDR3 is TGTGCCAGCAGCCTTGCCAGGGGGCAAAGCAGTGAGCAGTTCTTC. This codes for CASSLARGQSSEQFF.

The chain recombines TRBV27 with TRBJ1-6; D is unresolved. The CDR3 is 16 residues long. The V and J ends lost 1 base and 0 bases respectively, with 7 bases between them. The V gene's germline CDR1 is MNHEY and CDR2 SMNVEV (reference sequence). CDR3: CASSLFRSSYNSPLHF. CDR3 DNA sequence: TGTGCCAGCAGTTTATTTCGGAGCTCCTATAATTCACCCCTCCACTTT.

The chain joins TRBV6-5 to TRBJ1-5; D perhaps matches TRBD1 (6 bases). Deletions cut 2 bases from V and 7 bases from J, with 18 bases between. In germline, CDR1 is MNHEY, CDR2 SVGAGI. The CDR3 loop spans 16 amino acids. The CDR3: CASSYDSRGSLQPQHF. In DNA, the CDR3 is TGTGCCAGCAGTTACGACAGCAGGGGTAGTCTCCAGCCCCAGCATTTT.

CDR3 sequence: CASSPGQVPTNEKLFF. In nucleotides, the CDR3 is TGTGCCAGCAGCCCGGGACAGGTACCAACTAATGAAAAACTGTTTTTT. The chain combines TRBV11-2 with TRBJ1-4, with 8 positions matching TRBD1. V shed 5 bases and J 0 bases; nucleotides not matched to a gene: 5. CDR1 is SGHAT, CDR2 FQNNGV, per germline. This CDR3 contains 16 residues. The variable domain in full, with the rest retrieved from reference TRBV11-2 and TRBJ1-4, is EAGVAQSPRYKIIEKRQSVAFWCNPISGHATLYWYQQILGQGPKLLIQFQNNGVVDDSQLPKDRFSAERLKGVDSTLKIQPAKLEDSAVYLCASSPGQVPTNEKLFFGSGTQLSVL.